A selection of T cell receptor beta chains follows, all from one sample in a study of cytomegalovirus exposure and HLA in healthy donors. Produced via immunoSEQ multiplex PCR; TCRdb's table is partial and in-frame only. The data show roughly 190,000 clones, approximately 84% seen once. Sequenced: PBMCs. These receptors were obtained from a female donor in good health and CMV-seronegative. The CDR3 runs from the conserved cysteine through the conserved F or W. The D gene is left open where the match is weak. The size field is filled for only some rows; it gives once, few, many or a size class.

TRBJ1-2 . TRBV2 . TGTGCCAGCAGGGGCACCGAGCTCTCCTATGGCTACACCTTC CASRGTELSYGYTF
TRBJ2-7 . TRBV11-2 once TGTGCCAGCAGCACCGGGGTGGGTCTAGTTGGCTACGAGCAGTACTTC CASSTGVGLVGYEQYF
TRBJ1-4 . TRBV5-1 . TGCGCCAGCAGCTTGGGGTCTACTGCAACTAATGAAAAACTGTTTTTT CASSLGSTATNEKLFF
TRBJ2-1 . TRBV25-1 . TGTGCCAGCAGTGGCCCCCGCACAGGGATATCCTACAATGAGCAGTTCTTC CASSGPRTGISYNEQFF
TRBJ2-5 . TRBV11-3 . TGTGCCAGCAGCTTAGACCGAGAGACCCAGTACTTC CASSLDRETQYF
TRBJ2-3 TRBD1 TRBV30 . TGTGCCTGGAACCGACAGGGGGGTAGGGCAGATACGCAGTATTTT CAWNRQGGRADTQYF
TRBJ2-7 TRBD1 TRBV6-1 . TGTGCCAGCAGTGCTCCGGGACAGGGGAAATCTAATTACTTC CASSAPGQGKSNYF
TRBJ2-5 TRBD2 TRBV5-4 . TGTGCCAGCAGCTTGGTAGCGGGGGGAAAAGAGACCCAGTACTTC CASSLVAGGKETQYF
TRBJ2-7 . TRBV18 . TGTGCCAGCTCACGAACGAGAGAATACGAGCAGTACTTC CASSRTREYEQYF
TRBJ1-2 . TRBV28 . TGTGCCAGCAGTCCTTCTGACTATGGCTACACCTTC CASSPSDYGYTF
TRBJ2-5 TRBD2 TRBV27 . TGTGCCAGCAGTTTGGTAGCGGGGGACCCCAAGCAAGAGACCCAGTACTTC CASSLVAGDPKQETQYF
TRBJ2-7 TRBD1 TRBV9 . TGTGCCAGCAGCGCCGGACAGGTTTCCTCCTACGAGCAGTACTTC CASSAGQVSSYEQYF
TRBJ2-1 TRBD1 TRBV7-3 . TGTGCCAGCAGCGTATCCGGGACAGGGTCCTATGAGCAGTTCTTC CASSVSGTGSYEQFF
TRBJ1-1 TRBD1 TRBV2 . TGTGCCAGCAGTCAGGGGGCAAGAGCTTTCTTT CASSQGARAFF
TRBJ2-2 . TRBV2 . TGTGCCAGCAGTGAAGCCGACACCGGGGAGCTGTTTTTT CASSEADTGELFF
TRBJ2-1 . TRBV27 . TGTGCCAGCAGTTTAACCGGGAGCTCCTACAATGAGCAGTTCTTC CASSLTGSSYNEQFF
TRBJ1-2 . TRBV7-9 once TGTGCCAGCAGCTCCGTATTTGGGACAAATAGCAACTATGGCTACACCTTC CASSSVFGTNSNYGYTF
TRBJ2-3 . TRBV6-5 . TGTGCCAGCAGCTACGGGGCCCCAGATACGCAGTATTTT CASSYGAPDTQYF
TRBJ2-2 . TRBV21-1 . TGTGCCAGGGGGGGAGGTAGGGGGCAGCACGGGGAGCTGTTTTTT CARGGGRGQHGELFF
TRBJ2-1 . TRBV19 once TGTGCCACCTATGATTCCTACAATGAGCAGTTCTTC CATYDSYNEQFF
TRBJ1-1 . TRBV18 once TGTGCCAGCTCATCCTACCGCGGACTCGGAGCTTTCTTT CASSSYRGLGAFF
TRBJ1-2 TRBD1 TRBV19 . TGTGCCAGTACAGGGACAGGGGTAAACTATGGCTACACCTTC CASTGTGVNYGYTF
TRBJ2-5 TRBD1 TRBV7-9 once TGTGCCAGCAGCTCCCTAACGTCCGGGACAGGGGATTGGGAGACCCAGTACTTC CASSSLTSGTGDWETQYF
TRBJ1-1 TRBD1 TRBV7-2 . TGTGCCAGCAGCTTAGCGAGACAGGGACATGAAGCTTTCTTT CASSLARQGHEAFF
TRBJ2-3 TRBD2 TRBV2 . TGTGCCAGCAGGCCGGGACTAGGGAGGCCCACAGATACGCAGTATTTT CASRPGLGRPTDTQYF
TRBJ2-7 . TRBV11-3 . TGTGCCAGCAGCTCACAAGCAGGCTCCTACGAGCAGTACTTC CASSSQAGSYEQYF
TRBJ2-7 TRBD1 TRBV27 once TGTGCCAGCAGTTCCTACCGACAGGGATTTGTGCAGTACTTC CASSSYRQGFVQYF
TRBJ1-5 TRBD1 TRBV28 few TGTGCCAGCAGTCCTCCGTTGATCGGGACAGGTATCAATCAGCCCCAGCATTTT CASSPPLIGTGINQPQHF
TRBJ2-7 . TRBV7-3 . TGTGCCAGCAGCTTAAGCGGCGGGATCCACGAGCAGTACTTC CASSLSGGIHEQYF
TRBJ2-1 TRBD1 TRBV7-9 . TGTGCCAGCAGCTTGGCGGACAGGGGCAATGAGCAGTTCTTC CASSLADRGNEQFF
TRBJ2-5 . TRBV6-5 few TGTGCCAGCAGTTATCCCGGGCCCAGCGGTGGGACCCAGTACTTC CASSYPGPSGGTQYF
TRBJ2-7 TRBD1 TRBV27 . TGTGCCAGCAGTGCTCCGACAGGGAAGTCCGAGCAGTACTTC CASSAPTGKSEQYF
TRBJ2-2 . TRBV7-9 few TGTGCCAGCAGCTTTCTAGCTTCGGGGGAGCTGTTTTTT CASSFLASGELFF
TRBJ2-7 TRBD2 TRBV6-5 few TGTGCCAGCGGAGCCGGGGCGGGGGGAGAAGGAGCGCAGTACTTC CASGAGAGGEGAQYF
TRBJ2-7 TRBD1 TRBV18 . TGTGCCAGCTCAGAAACAGGGGAAACAAGGTCCTACGAGCAGTACTTC CASSETGETRSYEQYF
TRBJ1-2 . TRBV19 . TGTGCCAGTAGTATCTCGGACAGCTATGGCTACACCTTC CASSISDSYGYTF
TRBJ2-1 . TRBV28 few TGTGCCAGCAGTTTAACCGGGACATCCTACAATGAGCAGTTCTTC CASSLTGTSYNEQFF
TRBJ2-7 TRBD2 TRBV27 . TGTGCCAGCAGAAAAGCTGAAGCGGGGGCCTACGAGCAGTACTTC CASRKAEAGAYEQYF
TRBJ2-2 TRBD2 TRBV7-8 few TGTGCCAGCAGCTCCCCAAGCGGGAGGACCGGGGAGCTGTTTTTT CASSSPSGRTGELFF
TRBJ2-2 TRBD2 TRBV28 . TGTGCCAGCACCGGGAGGGGCGGGGAGCTGTTTTTT CASTGRGGELFF
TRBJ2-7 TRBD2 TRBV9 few TGTGCCAGCAGCAGGACTAGCGGGGGCCTAAGCTCCTACGAGCAGTACTTC CASSRTSGGLSSYEQYF
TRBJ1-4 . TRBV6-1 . TGTGCCAGCAGGCCGGTGTACGGTAATGAAAAACTGTTTTTT CASRPVYGNEKLFF
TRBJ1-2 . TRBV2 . TGTGCCAGCAGTGTAAGCGGGACGGCCTATGGCTACACCTTC CASSVSGTAYGYTF
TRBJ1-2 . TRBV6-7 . TGTGCCAGCAGTTCCGGCACTACCCTCAGGGGCTACTATGGCTACACCTTC CASSSGTTLRGYYGYTF
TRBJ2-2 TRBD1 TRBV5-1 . TGCGCCAGCAGCCCTCGACAGGGGGCCGGCGGGGAGCTGTTTTTT CASSPRQGAGGELFF
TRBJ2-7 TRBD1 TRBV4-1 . TGCGCCAGCAGCCTAGTCGGGACAGGGGGCGACGAGCAGTACTTC CASSLVGTGGDEQYF
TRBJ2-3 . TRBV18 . TGTGCCAGCTCACCTCTCGGGGATCCAGTCACAGATACGCAGTATTTT CASSPLGDPVTDTQYF
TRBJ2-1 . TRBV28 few TGTGCCAGCTTCGAGGAGAGTGGCTACAATGAGCAGTTCTTC CASFEESGYNEQFF
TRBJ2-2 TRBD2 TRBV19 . TGTGCCAGTAGTGTGAGAGCGGGGGGTCGTAACACCGGGGAGCTGTTTTTT CASSVRAGGRNTGELFF
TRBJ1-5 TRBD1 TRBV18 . TGTGCCAGCTCGGGACAGGGGGGGGATCAGCCCCAGCATTTT CASSGQGGDQPQHF
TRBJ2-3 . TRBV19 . TGTGCCAGTAGAACTCTGGGCACAGATACGCAGTATTTT CASRTLGTDTQYF
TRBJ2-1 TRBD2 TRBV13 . TGTGCCAGCAGCAGAACTAGCGGGAGACAAGAGCAGTTCTTC CASSRTSGRQEQFF
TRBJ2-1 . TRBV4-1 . TGCGCCAGCAGCCAAGAGCTTGCGGAGATCTACAATGAGCAGTTCTTC CASSQELAEIYNEQFF
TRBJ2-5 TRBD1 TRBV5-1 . TGCGCCAGCAGCTTAGGACAGGATTGGGAGACCCAGTACTTC CASSLGQDWETQYF
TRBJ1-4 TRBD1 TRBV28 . TGTGCCAGCATCCCTTCCCCGGGACAGGGGGGGGGCGAAAAACTGTTTTTT CASIPSPGQGGGEKLFF
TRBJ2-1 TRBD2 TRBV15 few TGTGCCACCAGCAGGACTAGCGGGCCCTTAAATGGGAATGAGCAGTTCTTC CATSRTSGPLNGNEQFF
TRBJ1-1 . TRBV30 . TGTGCCTGGAGTGTACACCTGAACCCCCACACTGAAGCTTTCTTT CAWSVHLNPHTEAFF
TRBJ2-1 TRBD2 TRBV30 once TGTGCCTGGAGTGTACCTGGACTAGCGGGTTACAATGAGCAGTTCTTC CAWSVPGLAGYNEQFF
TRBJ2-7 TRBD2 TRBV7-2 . TGTGCCAGCAGCTTAGTGGGGTGGGGGGGGTCCTACGAGCAGTACTTC CASSLVGWGGSYEQYF